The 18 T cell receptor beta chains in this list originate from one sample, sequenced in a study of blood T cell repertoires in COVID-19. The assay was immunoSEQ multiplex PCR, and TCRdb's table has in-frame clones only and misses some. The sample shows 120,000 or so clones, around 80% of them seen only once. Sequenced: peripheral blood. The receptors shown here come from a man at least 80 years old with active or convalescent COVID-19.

CDR3 sequence: CASSILAGDFYEQYF. The CDR3 nucleotides read TGTGCCAGCAGCATTCTAGCGGGGGACTTCTACGAGCAGTACTTC. The chain joins TRBV7-2 to TRBJ2-7; 10 bases fit TRBD2. From germline, CDR1 is SGHTA and CDR2 FQGNSA. After removal of 5 bases from V and 3 bases from J, the junction contained 7 bases not matched to a gene. The CDR3 loop spans 15 amino acids.

The CDR3 nucleotides read TGCGCCAGCAGCCTTAGCGGTCAAGAGACCCAGTACTTC. Translating gives CASSLSGQETQYF. The chain employs TRBV4-1 and TRBJ2-5, with a tentative D call TRBD2 (6 bases). Germline V gene sequence: CDR1 MGHRA, CDR2 YSYEKL. The CDR3 has 13 residues. V lost 4 bases and J lost 2, with 8 bases in between.

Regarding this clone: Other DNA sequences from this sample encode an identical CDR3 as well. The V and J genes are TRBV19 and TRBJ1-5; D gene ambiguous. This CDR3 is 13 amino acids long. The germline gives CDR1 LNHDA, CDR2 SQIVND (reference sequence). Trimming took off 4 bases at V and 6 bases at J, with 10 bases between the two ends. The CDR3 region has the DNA TGTGCCAGTAGTACCCCGACGGGTCAGCCCCAGCATTTT. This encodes CASSTPTGQPQHF.

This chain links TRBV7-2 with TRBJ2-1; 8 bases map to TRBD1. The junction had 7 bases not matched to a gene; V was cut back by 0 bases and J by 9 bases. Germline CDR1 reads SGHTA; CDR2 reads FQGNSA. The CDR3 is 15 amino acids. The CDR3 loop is CASSLATGGIGEQFF. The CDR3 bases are TGTGCCAGCAGCTTAGCTACAGGGGGGATAGGTGAGCAGTTCTTC.

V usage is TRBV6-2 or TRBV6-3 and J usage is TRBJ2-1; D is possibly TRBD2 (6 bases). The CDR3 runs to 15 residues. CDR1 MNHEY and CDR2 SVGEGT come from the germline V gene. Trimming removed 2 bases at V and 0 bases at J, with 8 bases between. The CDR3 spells CASSYRESSYNEQFF. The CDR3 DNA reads TGTGCCAGCAGTTACCGGGAGAGCTCCTACAATGAGCAGTTCTTC.

Written as DNA, the CDR3 is TGTGCCAGCAGCTTCTCCGGCAATGAGCAGTTCTTC. Translated: CASSFSGNEQFF. V is TRBV7-3 and J is TRBJ2-1; D remains ambiguous. Trimming removed 3 bases at V and 6 bases at J, with 6 bases between. The CDR3 sequence is 12 residues long. Germline V CDR1 and CDR2: SGHTA, FQGTGA.

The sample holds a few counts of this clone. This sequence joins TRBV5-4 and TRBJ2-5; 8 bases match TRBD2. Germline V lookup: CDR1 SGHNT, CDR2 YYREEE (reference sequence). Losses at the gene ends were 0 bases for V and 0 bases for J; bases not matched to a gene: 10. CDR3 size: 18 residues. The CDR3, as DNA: TGTGCCAGCAGCTTGGCCCAGGGAGCGGGGGTGTACCAAGAGACCCAGTACTTC. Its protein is CASSLAQGAGVYQETQYF.

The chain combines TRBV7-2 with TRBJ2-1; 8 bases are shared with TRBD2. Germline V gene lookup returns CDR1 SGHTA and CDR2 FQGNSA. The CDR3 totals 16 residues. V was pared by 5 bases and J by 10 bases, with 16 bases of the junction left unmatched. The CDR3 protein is CASSRAAGASGGEQFF. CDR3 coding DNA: TGTGCCAGCAGCCGCGCCGCGGGGGCCTCGGGAGGGGAGCAGTTCTTC. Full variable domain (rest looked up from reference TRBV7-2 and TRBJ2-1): GAGVSQSPSNKVTEKGKDVELRCDPISGHTALYWYRQSLGQGLEFLIYFQGNSAPDKSGLPSDRFSAERTGGSVSTLTIQRTQQEDSAVYLCASSRAAGASGGEQFFGPGTRLTVL.

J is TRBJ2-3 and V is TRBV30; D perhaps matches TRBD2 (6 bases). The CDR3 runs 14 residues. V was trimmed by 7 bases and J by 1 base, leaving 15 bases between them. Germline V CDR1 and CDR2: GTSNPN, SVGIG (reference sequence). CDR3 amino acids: CAYSSVLGTDTQYF. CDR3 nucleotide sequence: TGTGCCTACTCTAGCGTTCTGGGCACAGATACGCAGTATTTT.

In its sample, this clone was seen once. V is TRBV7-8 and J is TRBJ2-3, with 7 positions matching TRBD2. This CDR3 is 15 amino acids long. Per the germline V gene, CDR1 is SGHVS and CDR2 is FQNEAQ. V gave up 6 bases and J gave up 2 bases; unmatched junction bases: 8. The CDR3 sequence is CASRDWGGNTDTQYF. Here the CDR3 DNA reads TGTGCCAGCAGAGATTGGGGGGGGAACACAGATACGCAGTATTTT.

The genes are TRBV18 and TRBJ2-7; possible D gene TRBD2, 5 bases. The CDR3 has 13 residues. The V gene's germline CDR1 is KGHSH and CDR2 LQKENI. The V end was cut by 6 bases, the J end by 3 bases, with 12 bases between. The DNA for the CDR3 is TGTGCCAGCTCTCTGGGGAGTTACTACGAGCAGTACTTC. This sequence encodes CASSLGSYYEQYF.

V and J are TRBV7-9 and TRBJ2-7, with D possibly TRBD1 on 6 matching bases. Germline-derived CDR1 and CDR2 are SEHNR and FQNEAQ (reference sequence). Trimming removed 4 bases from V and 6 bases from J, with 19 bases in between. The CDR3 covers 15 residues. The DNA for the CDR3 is TGTGCCAGCAGCTCCGGACGGAATTGGGGGCTCGAGCAGTACTTC. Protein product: CASSSGRNWGLEQYF.

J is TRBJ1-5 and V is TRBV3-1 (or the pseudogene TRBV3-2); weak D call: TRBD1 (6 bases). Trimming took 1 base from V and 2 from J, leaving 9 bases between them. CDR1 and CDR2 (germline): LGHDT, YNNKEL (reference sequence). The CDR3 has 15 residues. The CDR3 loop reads CASSQATGRNQPQHF. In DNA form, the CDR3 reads TGTGCCAGCAGCCAAGCCACAGGGCGCAATCAGCCCCAGCATTTT.

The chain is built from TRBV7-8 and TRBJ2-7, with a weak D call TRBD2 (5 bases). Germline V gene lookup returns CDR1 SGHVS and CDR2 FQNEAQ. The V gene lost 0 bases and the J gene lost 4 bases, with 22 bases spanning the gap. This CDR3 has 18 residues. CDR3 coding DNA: TGTGCCAGCAGCTTAGCGCTTGAAATCCAGGACGGGGTTTACGAGCAGTACTTC. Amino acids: CASSLALEIQDGVYEQYF.

DNA of the CDR3: TGTGCCAGCAGTTACACCGGTATTCCTGAAGCTTTCTTT. Protein product: CASSYTGIPEAFF. The rearrangement uses TRBV6-2 or TRBV6-3 and TRBJ1-1; no definite D call. The V gene lost 2 bases and the J gene lost 6 bases, with 10 bases spanning the gap. The germline CDR1 and CDR2 sequences are MNHEY and SVGEGT. The CDR3 is 13 amino acids.

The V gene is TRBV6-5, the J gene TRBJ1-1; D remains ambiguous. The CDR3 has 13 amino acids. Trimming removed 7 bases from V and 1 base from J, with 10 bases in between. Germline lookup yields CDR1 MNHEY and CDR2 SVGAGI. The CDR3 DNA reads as TGTGCCAGCAAGAGACAAGGGAACACTGAAGCTTTCTTT. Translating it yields CASKRQGNTEAFF.

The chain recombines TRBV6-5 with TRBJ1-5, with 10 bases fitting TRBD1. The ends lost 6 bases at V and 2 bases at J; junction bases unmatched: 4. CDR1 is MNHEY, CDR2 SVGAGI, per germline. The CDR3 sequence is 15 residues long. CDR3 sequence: CASRSGTGGNQPQHF. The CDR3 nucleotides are TGTGCCAGCAGGTCAGGGACAGGGGGCAATCAGCCCCAGCATTTT.

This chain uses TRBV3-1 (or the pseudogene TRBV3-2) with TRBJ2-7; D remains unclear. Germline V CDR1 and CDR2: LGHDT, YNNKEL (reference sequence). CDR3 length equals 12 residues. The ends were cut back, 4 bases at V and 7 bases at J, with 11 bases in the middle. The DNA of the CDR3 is TGTGCCAGCAGCCCCCTGGCCGGGGAGCAGTACTTC. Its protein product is CASSPLAGEQYF.